The 9 T cell receptor beta chains presented below share a single source sample, sequenced in a study of T-cell reconstitution after alpha-beta-depleted transplantation in children (dated by TCRdb to 2015 to 2016). Libraries were constructed by PCR. Sequencing used an Illumina HiSeq 2500. TCR library preparation used molecular barcoding, with unique molecular identifiers applied to normalize quantification of the TCRbeta repertoire. TCRdb itself trimmed the public reads at Q25 with fastp, ran MiXCR and retained productive beta chains. Rows with a matching CDR3 protein are joined into one entry that keeps the most common DNA and genes. This sample comprises 500,000 to 650,000 distinct CDR3 sequences, approximately 13% of them detected only once. The ten largest clones add up to around 2.2% of the sample. The label giving this sample's treatment or condition can be read as: allogeneic hematopoietic cell transplantation with graft depleted of TCRalphabeta T cells and CD19 B cells.

The sequencing here drew on PBMCs, mostly from graft donor cells, taken 360 days after TCRalphabeta/CD19-depleted stem cell transplant. These receptors originate from a male patient younger than 18 who had a stem cell transplant for acute myeloid leukemia, so the T cells may come from the graft donor.

In this sample, this clonotype turned up many times. The chain combines TRBV28 with TRBJ2-1, with D perhaps matching TRBD2 (7 bases). CDR3 length: 13 residues. The germline V and J ends were trimmed by 7 bases and 13 bases, with 20 bases remaining between them. Germline V gene lookup returns CDR1 MDHEN and CDR2 SYDVKM. CDR3 loop: CASTLEGGLSQFF. The CDR3 DNA is TGTGCCAGCACCCTAGAGGGGGGGCTAAGCCAGTTCTTC.

The chain is built from TRBV20-1 and TRBJ2-2; no firm D call. The germline V and J ends were trimmed by 6 bases and 5 bases, with 19 bases remaining between them. Germline V gene sequence: CDR1 DFQATT, CDR2 SNEGSKA (reference sequence). CDR3 size: 15 residues. The chain's CDR3 is CSAPSLRAPTGELFF. As DNA, the CDR3 is TGCAGTGCCCCGTCCCTCCGAGCACCAACCGGGGAGCTGTTTTTT.

This clonotype was counted many times. The rearrangement links TRBV28 to TRBJ2-1; 13 bases fit TRBD2. Per germline, CDR1 MDHEN and CDR2 SYDVKM. The CDR3 is 15 residues long. The V and J ends lost 4 bases and 4 bases, in that order; junction bases with no gene match: 1. CDR3: CASSWGLAGYNEQFF. The CDR3 nucleotides read TGTGCCAGCAGTTGGGGACTAGCGGGGTACAATGAGCAGTTCTTC.

At least ten counts were recorded for this clonotype. This rearrangement joins TRBV20-1 to TRBJ2-1, with D uncertain. Germline V CDR1 and CDR2: DFQATT, SNEGSKA (reference sequence). The CDR3 contains 16 residues. V lost 0 bases and J 5 bases, leaving 17 bases between the germline ends. CDR3 coding DNA: TGCAGTGCTAGAGATGTTGGGCTTAAGGGTAACAATGAGCAGTTCTTC. It codes for CSARDVGLKGNNEQFF.

Only a few counts were recorded for this clonotype. CDR3 DNA: TGTGCCAGCAGCTTAGATTCCCTCCCCTTCACTAGCACACGAGCCGAGCAGTACTTC. This sequence encodes CASSLDSLPFTSTRAEQYF. This chain connects TRBV11-2 to TRBJ2-7; D is possibly TRBD2 (6 bases). This CDR3 contains 19 residues. V gave up 0 bases and J gave up 6 bases, with 27 bases separating them. Germline lookup yields CDR1 SGHAT and CDR2 FQNNGV.

The V and J genes are TRBV12-3 or TRBV12-4 and TRBJ2-2; no reliable D call. Trimming shortened V by 4 bases and J by 2 bases, and 8 bases separated the two germline ends. The CDR3 runs 14 residues. CDR3 bases: TGTGCCAGCAGTTCTAATACTAACACCGGGGAGCTGTTTTTT. Its protein product is CASSSNTNTGELFF.

The table lists this clonotype with many counts. This chain links TRBV20-1 with TRBJ2-4; 9 bases match TRBD1. The CDR3 runs to 13 residues. Germline V gene data show CDR1 as DFQATT and CDR2 as SNEGSKA (reference sequence). The CDR3: CATGGESGDIQYF. The CDR3 DNA reads as TGCGCCACAGGGGGCGAGTCAGGGGACATTCAGTACTTC.

There are a few counts of this clonotype. This chain uses TRBV28 with TRBJ2-7; maybe TRBD2 (6 bases). This CDR3 spans 14 amino acids. V dropped 8 bases and J dropped 2 bases, with 16 bases sitting between them. CDR1 and CDR2 from the germline V gene are MDHEN and SYDVKM. The CDR3 DNA follows: TGTGCCAGCCGGATTTCGCGGGACCCCTACGAGCAGTACTTC. It is translated as CASRISRDPYEQYF.

A note on this clonotype: A much larger clone is a single base away; this may be a read error. The chain has TRBV29-1 and TRBJ2-7; TRBD2 might be the D (7 bases). This CDR3 region has 13 residues. Germline V gives CDR1 SQVTM, CDR2 ANQGSEA. Trimming stripped 3 bases from V and 4 bases from J, with 13 bases between. For the CDR3, the DNA is TGCAGCGTTGAGCTCGGGGGGCCGTACGAGCAGTACTTC. Translation: CSVELGGPYEQYF.